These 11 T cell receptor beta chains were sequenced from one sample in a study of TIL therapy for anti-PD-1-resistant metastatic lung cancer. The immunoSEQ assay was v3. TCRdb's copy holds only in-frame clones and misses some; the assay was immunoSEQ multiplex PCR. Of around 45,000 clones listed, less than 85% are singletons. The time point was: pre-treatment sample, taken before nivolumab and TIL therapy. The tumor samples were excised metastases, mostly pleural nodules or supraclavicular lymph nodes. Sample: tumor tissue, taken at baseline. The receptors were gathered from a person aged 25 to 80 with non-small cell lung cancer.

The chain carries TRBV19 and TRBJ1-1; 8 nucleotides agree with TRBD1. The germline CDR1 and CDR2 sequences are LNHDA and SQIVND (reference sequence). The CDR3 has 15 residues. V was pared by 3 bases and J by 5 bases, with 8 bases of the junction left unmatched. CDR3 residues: CASSITGGGRTEAFF. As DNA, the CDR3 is TGTGCCAGTAGTATTACAGGGGGTGGAAGAACTGAAGCTTTCTTT.

The CDR3 loop reads CASRPTGMNTEAFF. The CDR3 nucleotides read TGTGCAAGTCGCCCGACAGGGATGAACACTGAAGCTTTCTTT. This chain uses TRBV12-2 with TRBJ1-1; TRBD1, the table's D call, lacks a check against the DNA. TRBV12-2 is given as a pseudogene. CDR3 length equals 14 residues.

The CDR3 coding sequence is TGTGCCAGCAGCAGAGGAGACAAGTCGGGTGAAAAACTGTTTTTT. Its translation: CASSRGDKSGEKLFF. The rearrangement uses TRBV5-8 and TRBJ1-4, with D unresolved. Germline-derived CDR1 and CDR2 are SGHTS and YDEGEE. The CDR3 runs 15 residues. The V end was cut by 4 bases, the J end by 7 bases, with 17 bases between.

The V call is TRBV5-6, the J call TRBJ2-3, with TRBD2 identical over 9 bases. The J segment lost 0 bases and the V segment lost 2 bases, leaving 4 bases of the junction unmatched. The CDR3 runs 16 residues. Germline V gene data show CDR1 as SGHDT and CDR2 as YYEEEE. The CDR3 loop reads CASSLKRGASTDTQYF. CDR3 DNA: TGTGCCAGCAGCTTAAAGCGGGGGGCTAGCACAGATACGCAGTATTTT.

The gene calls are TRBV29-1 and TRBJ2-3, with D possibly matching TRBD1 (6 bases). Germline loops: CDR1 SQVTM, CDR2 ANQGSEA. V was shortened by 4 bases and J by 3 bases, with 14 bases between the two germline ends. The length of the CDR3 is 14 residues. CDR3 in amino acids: CSVVRAGETDTQYF. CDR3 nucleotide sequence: TGCAGCGTTGTTCGGGCAGGGGAGACAGATACGCAGTATTTT.

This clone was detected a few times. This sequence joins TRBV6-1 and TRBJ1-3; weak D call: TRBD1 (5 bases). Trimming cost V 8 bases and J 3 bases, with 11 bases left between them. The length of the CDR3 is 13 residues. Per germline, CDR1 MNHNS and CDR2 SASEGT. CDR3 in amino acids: CASCRGGGNTIYF. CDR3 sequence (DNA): TGTGCCAGCTGTCGGGGGGGTGGAAACACCATATATTTT.

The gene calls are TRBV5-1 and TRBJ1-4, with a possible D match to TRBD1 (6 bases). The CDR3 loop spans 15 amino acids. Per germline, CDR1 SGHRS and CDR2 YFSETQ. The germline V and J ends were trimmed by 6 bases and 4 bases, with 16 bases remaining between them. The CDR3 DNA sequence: TGCGCCAGCACTTCTGGACAGCGTAATAATGAAAAACTGTTTTTT. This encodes CASTSGQRNNEKLFF.

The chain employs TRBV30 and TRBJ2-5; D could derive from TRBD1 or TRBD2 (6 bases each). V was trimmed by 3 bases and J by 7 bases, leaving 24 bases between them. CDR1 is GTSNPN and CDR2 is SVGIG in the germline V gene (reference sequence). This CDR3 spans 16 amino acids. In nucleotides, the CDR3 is TGTGCCTGGAGGACGGAGGGGGGCAGCGGCCCCAGGACCCAGTACTTC. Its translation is CAWRTEGGSGPRTQYF.

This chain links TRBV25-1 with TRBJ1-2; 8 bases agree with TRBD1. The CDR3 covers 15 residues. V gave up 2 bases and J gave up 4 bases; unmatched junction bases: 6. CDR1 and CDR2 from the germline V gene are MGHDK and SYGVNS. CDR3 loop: CASSEEDRDPYGYTF. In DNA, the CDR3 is TGTGCCAGCAGTGAAGAGGACAGGGATCCCTATGGCTACACCTTC.

The CDR3 sequence: CASSLDRINGYTF. The CDR3, as DNA: TGTGCCAGCAGTTTAGACAGAATTAATGGCTACACCTTC. This sequence joins TRBV27 and TRBJ1-2; tentative D call: TRBD1 (5 bases). CDR1 is MNHEY and CDR2 is SMNVEV in the germline V gene (reference sequence). The CDR3 is 13 residues long. V was shortened by 2 bases and J by 6 bases, with 10 bases between the two germline ends.

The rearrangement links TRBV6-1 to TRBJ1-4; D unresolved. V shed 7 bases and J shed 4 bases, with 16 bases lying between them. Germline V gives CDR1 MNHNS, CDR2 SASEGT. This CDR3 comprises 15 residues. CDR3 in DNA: TGTGCCAGCACGAGGATTCGGGGTTATAATGAAAAACTGTTTTTT. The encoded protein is CASTRIRGYNEKLFF.